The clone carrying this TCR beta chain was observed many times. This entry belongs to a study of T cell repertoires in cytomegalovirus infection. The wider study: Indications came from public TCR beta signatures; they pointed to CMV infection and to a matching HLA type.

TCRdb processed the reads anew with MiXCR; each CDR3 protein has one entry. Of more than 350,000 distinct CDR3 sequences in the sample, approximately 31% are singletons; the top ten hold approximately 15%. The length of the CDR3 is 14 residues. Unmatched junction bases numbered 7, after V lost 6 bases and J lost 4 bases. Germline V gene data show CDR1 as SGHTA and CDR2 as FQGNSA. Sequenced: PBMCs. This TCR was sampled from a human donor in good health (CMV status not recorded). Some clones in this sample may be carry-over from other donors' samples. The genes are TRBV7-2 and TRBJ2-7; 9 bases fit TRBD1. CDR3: CASRPDRGKYEQYF. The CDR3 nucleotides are TGTGCCAGCAGGCCGGACAGGGGAAAATACGAGCAGTACTTC.